Below, 19 T cell receptor beta chains from the same sample are listed, as sequenced in a study of T cells in Graves' hyperthyroidism and ophthalmopathy. The TCR beta CDR3 regions underwent amplification using RNA transcripts as the source. Researchers ran a first-round RT-PCR on the TCR CDR3 using the HTBI primer set. TCRdb itself ran the multiplex PCR reads through MiXCR, one entry per CDR3 protein. Of approximately 260,000 distinct CDR3 sequences listed, roughly 15% are singletons. Sequencing used blood. The receptor source for this set is a woman in her 50s with Graves' hyperthyroidism that later progressed to Graves' ophthalmopathy.

This clonotype came up many times. The chain carries TRBV27 and TRBJ1-5; no clear D. The V gene lost 8 bases and the J gene lost 2 bases, with 10 bases spanning the gap. The germline gives CDR1 MNHEY, CDR2 SMNVEV (reference sequence). The CDR3 loop spans 13 amino acids. For the CDR3, the DNA is TGTGCCAGCGGCCGCCTTGGCAATCAGCCCCAGCATTTT. This encodes CASGRLGNQPQHF.

This sequence joins TRBV20-1 and TRBJ2-1, with TRBD2 matching 13 bases. J lost 0 bases, V lost 5 bases, and 7 bases had no gene match. This CDR3 is 17 amino acids long. Germline V lookup: CDR1 DFQATT, CDR2 SNEGSKA (reference sequence). DNA of the CDR3: TGCAGTGCTGGGAGACTAGCGGGAGGAGGCTCCTACAATGAGCAGTTCTTC. Translated, it gives CSAGRLAGGGSYNEQFF.

As for this clonotype: At one boundary the junction diverges from the germline segment, which might be a read error. The J gene is TRBJ2-1, the V gene TRBV7-9, with 8 nucleotides matching TRBD1. The CDR3 is 15 amino acids. CDR1 is SEHNR and CDR2 is FQNEAQ in the germline V gene (reference sequence). In DNA form, the CDR3 reads TGTGTCAGCAGCGCGACAGGGGAGAGGTACAATGAGCAGTTCTTC. Translation gives CVSSATGERYNEQFF.

In its sample, this clonotype was seen a few times. The J gene is TRBJ1-2, the V gene TRBV20-1, with 7 bases identical to TRBD1. The CDR3 sequence is 17 residues long. The V gene's germline CDR1 is DFQATT and CDR2 SNEGSKA (reference sequence). V was pared by 0 bases and J by 3 bases, with 13 bases of the junction left unmatched. The CDR3 reads CSARDQGGRGVDYGYTF. The CDR3 DNA follows: TGCAGTGCTAGAGATCAGGGGGGCAGGGGCGTGGACTATGGCTACACCTTC.

This chain uses TRBV28 with TRBJ1-2; TRBD1 agrees at 8 bases. Germline values: CDR1 MDHEN, CDR2 SYDVKM. The CDR3 is 15 amino acids. The V and J ends lost 5 bases and 8 bases, in that order; junction bases with no gene match: 13. CDR3 sequence reads: CASSPTTGEVSGYTF. The DNA of the CDR3 is TGTGCCAGCAGTCCAACGACAGGGGAGGTCTCGGGCTACACCTTC.

This chain links TRBV11-2 with TRBJ1-1; D is perhaps TRBD1 (5 bases). Germline loops: CDR1 SGHAT, CDR2 FQNNGV. This CDR3 spans 15 amino acids. Trimming cost V 5 bases and J 0 bases, with 13 bases left between them. The CDR3 sequence is CASSDGTAMNTEAFF. The DNA for the CDR3 is TGTGCCAGCAGCGACGGGACGGCTATGAACACTGAAGCTTTCTTT. Drawing the rest from reference TRBV11-2 and TRBJ1-1, the complete variable domain is EAGVAQSPRYKIIEKRQSVAFWCNPISGHATLYWYQQILGQGPKLLIQFQNNGVVDDSQLPKDRFSAERLKGVDSTLKIQPAKLEDSAVYLCASSDGTAMNTEAFFGQGTRLTVV.

This clonotype showed up many times. This sequence joins TRBV28 and TRBJ1-2, with D tentatively TRBD1 (6 bases). CDR3 length: 13 residues. Germline V lookup: CDR1 MDHEN, CDR2 SYDVKM. Trimming left V 3 bases short and J 3 bases short, with 8 bases between. The CDR3 is CASSFGGYYGYTF. The CDR3 DNA follows: TGTGCCAGCAGTTTTGGGGGCTACTATGGCTACACCTTC.

This clonotype was found many times. The gene calls are TRBV28 and TRBJ2-3; D is unresolved. The CDR3 consists of 13 residues. Trimming cost V 1 base and J 4 bases, with 6 bases left between them. CDR1 is MDHEN, CDR2 SYDVKM, per germline. CDR3 loop: CASSLFRPDTQYF. DNA of the CDR3: TGTGCCAGCAGTTTATTCCGTCCAGATACGCAGTATTTT.

The table lists this clonotype with a few counts. This chain connects TRBV4-1 to TRBJ2-1, with D perhaps TRBD2 (5 bases). CDR3 length: 18 residues. Germline-derived CDR1 and CDR2 are MGHRA and YSYEKL. V dropped 1 base and J dropped 5 bases, with 21 bases sitting between them. The CDR3 DNA sequence: TGCGCCAGCAGCCAAGTCTCGGACCGAGCGAGGGTAGACAATGAGCAGTTCTTC. Its protein product is CASSQVSDRARVDNEQFF.

This clonotype appeared many times. V gene TRBV20-1 combines with J gene TRBJ2-5; either TRBD1 or TRBD2 may supply D (5 bases each). The germline V gene has CDR1 DFQATT and CDR2 SNEGSKA (reference sequence). This CDR3 comprises 17 residues. V shed 1 base and J shed 0 bases, with 18 bases lying between them. The CDR3 loop is CSARVVGDRGNQETQYF. CDR3 coding DNA: TGCAGTGCTAGAGTGGTGGGGGATAGGGGAAACCAAGAGACCCAGTACTTC.

There are a few counts of this clonotype. A clone one base away is much larger, so this may be a read error. The chain combines TRBV12-3 or TRBV12-4 with TRBJ2-7; D is tentatively TRBD1 or TRBD2 (5 bases each). V lost 6 bases to trimming and J lost 3 bases, with 12 bases between them. CDR3 length: 13 amino acids. The CDR3 protein is CASSRGSLYEQYF. The CDR3 DNA follows: TGTGCCAGCAGCCGGGGCAGCCTCTACGAGCAGTACTTC.

Turning to this clonotype: Being one base from a much bigger clone, this may be a read error. This chain connects TRBV29-1 to TRBJ2-3, with a possible D match to TRBD2 (6 bases). Looked up from germline, CDR1 is SQVTM and CDR2 is ANQGSEA. V shed 6 bases and J shed 2 bases, with 15 bases lying between them. CDR3 size: 14 residues. The CDR3: CSVGGLGITDTQYF. CDR3 coding DNA: TGCAGCGTGGGGGGACTGGGAATCACAGATACGCAGTATTTT.

This clonotype has a handful of counts. The gene calls are TRBV9 and TRBJ2-1; D possibly corresponds to TRBD1 (7 bases). CDR3 length equals 15 residues. Per the germline V gene, CDR1 is SGDLS and CDR2 is YYNGEE. Deletions cut 3 bases from V and 10 bases from J, with 20 bases between. DNA for the CDR3: TGTGCCAGCAGCGCAACGACTTACCCAGGGGGGGAGCAGTTCTTC. Translated, it gives CASSATTYPGGEQFF.

This clonotype was detected ten times or more. The genes are TRBV2 and TRBJ2-2, with TRBD2 matching over 7 bases. The V segment lost 2 bases and the J segment 4 bases; nucleotides outside the gene matches: 4. CDR1 and CDR2 (germline): SNHLY, FYNNEI. This CDR3 region has 15 residues. DNA of the CDR3: TGTGCCAGCAGTGAACTAGCGGCTCTCACCGGGGAGCTGTTTTTT. It yields the protein CASSELAALTGELFF.

This clonotype was observed many times. This sequence joins TRBV3-1 and TRBJ2-1; 8 bases align to TRBD2. CDR3 length equals 17 residues. Germline V lookup: CDR1 LGHDT, CDR2 YNNKEL (reference sequence). Germline trimming cut 1 base from V and 0 bases from J; bases unmatched to any gene: 5. The CDR3 DNA reads as TGTGCCAGCAGCCAAGGCGGCGGGAGGAGCTCCTACAATGAGCAGTTCTTC. Residues: CASSQGGGRSSYNEQFF.

There are many counts of this clonotype. The rearrangement joins TRBV20-1 to TRBJ2-7; the D is unclear. Germline V CDR1 and CDR2: DFQATT, SNEGSKA (reference sequence). With 6 bases removed from V and 2 bases from J, the gap between germline ends came to 14 bases. The CDR3 contains 13 residues. The CDR3 sequence: CSAQHVPPYEQYF. The DNA of the CDR3 is TGCAGTGCCCAACATGTCCCGCCCTACGAGCAGTACTTC.

This clonotype was recorded many times. V and J are TRBV5-5 and TRBJ1-1; maybe TRBD1 (5 bases). CDR1 and CDR2 from the germline V gene are SGHKS and YYEKEE (reference sequence). V lost 3 bases and J lost 5, with 11 bases in between. This CDR3 spans 13 amino acids. In DNA form, the CDR3 reads TGTGCCAGCAGCTCTCAAGGGGAAACTGAAGCTTTCTTT. It yields the protein CASSSQGETEAFF.

This clonotype was counted ten times or more. V and J are TRBV2 and TRBJ2-7; 8 bases are shared with TRBD1. The CDR3 is made up of 12 amino acids. Germline CDR1 and CDR2: SNHLY and FYNNEI. J gave up 6 bases and V 7 bases, and 5 bases lay outside the gene matches. CDR3 protein: CASTDRGSEQYF. DNA for the CDR3: TGTGCCAGCACTGACAGGGGCTCCGAGCAGTACTTC.

This clonotype was found many times. V gene TRBV10-2 combines with J gene TRBJ1-1; D call uncertain. CDR1 and CDR2 (germline): WSHSY, SAAADI. V was pared by 7 bases and J by 3 bases, with 18 bases between. The CDR3 extends over 15 amino acids. This chain's CDR3 is CASTPRRGFDTEAFF. CDR3 sequence (DNA): TGCGCCAGCACCCCCCGGAGAGGGTTTGACACTGAAGCTTTCTTT.